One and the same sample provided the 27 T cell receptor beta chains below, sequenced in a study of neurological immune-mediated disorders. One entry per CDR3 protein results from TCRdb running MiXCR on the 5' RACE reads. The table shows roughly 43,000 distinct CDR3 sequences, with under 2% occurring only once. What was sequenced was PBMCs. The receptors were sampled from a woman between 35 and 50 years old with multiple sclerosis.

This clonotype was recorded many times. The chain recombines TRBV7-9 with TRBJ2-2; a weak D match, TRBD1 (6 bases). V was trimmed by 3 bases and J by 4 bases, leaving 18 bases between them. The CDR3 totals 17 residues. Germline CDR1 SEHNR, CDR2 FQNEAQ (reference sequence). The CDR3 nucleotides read TGTGCCAGCAGCTTCCTACAGGGTTGGAGGAGCACCGGGGAGCTGTTTTTT. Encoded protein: CASSFLQGWRSTGELFF.

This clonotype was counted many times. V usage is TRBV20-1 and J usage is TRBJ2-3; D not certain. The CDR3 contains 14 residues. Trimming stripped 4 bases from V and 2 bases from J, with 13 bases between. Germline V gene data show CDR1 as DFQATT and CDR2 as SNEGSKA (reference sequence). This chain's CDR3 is CSANPDGPTDTQYF. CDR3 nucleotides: TGCAGTGCTAACCCGGACGGACCCACAGATACGCAGTATTTT.

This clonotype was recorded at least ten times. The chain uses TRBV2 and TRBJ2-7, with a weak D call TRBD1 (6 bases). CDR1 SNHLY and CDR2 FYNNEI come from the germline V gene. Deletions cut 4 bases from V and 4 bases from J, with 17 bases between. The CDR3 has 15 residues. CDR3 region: CASSGTGTFRYEQYF. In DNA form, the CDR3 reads TGTGCCAGCAGTGGAACCGGGACATTTAGGTACGAGCAGTACTTC.

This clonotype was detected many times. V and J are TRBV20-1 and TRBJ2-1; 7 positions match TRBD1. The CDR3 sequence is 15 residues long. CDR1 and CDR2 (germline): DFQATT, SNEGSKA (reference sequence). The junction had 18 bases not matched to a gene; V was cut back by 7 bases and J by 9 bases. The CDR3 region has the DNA TGCAGTGTACCCCCCCGGACAGGCTTTTCGGTTGAGCAGTTCTTC. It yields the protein CSVPPRTGFSVEQFF.

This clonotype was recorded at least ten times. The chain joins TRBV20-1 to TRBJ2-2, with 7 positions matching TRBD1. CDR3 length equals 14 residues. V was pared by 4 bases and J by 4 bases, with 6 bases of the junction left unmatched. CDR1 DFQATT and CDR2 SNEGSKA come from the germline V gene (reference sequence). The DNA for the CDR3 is TGCAGTGCTACCTACAGGGGCGGCACCGGGGAGCTGTTTTTT. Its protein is CSATYRGGTGELFF.

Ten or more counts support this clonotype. The CDR3 nucleotides are TGTGCCAGCAGCCCTGGGGCGTTTTACAATGAGCAGTTCTTC. This sequence encodes CASSPGAFYNEQFF. This chain links TRBV7-6 with TRBJ2-1; tentative D call: TRBD1 (5 bases). V gave up 5 bases and J gave up 4 bases, with 12 bases separating them. CDR3 length: 14 amino acids. Looked up from germline, CDR1 is SGHVS and CDR2 is FNYEAQ.

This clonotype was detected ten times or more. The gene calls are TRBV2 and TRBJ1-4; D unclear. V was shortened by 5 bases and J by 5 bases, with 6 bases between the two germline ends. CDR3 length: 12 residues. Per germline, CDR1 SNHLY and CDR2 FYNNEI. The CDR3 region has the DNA TGTGCCAGCAGTCTCCCGAATGAAAAACTGTTTTTT. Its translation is CASSLPNEKLFF.

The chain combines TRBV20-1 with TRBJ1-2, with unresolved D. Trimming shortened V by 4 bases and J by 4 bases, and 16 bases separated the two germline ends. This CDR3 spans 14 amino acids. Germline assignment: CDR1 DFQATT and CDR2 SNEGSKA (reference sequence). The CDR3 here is CSAIEENSAYGYTF. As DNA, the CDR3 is TGCAGTGCTATCGAGGAGAATAGCGCCTATGGCTACACCTTC.

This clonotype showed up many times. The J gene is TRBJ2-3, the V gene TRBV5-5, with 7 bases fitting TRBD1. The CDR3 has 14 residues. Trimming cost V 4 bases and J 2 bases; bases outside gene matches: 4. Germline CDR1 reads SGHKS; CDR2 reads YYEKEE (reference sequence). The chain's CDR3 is CASSPGQTTDTQYF. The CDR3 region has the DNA TGTGCCAGCAGCCCGGGACAGACCACAGATACGCAGTATTTT. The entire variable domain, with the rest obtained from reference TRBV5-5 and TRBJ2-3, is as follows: DAGVTQSPTHLIKTRGQQVTLRCSPISGHKSVSWYQQVLGQGPQFIFQYYEKEERGRGNFPDRFSARQFPNYSSELNVNALLLGDSALYLCASSPGQTTDTQYFGPGTRLTVL.

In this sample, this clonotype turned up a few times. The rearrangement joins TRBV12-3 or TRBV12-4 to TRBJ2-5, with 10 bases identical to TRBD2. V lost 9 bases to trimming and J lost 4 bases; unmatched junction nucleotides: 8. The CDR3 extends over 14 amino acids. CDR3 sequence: CASRLAGDVETQYF. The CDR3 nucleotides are TGTGCCAGTCGTCTAGCGGGGGATGTAGAGACCCAGTACTTC.

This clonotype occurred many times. CDR3 coding DNA: TGTGCCAGCAGCTTGGACAGGGATTATGGCTACACCTTC. Amino acids: CASSLDRDYGYTF. The chain has TRBV5-5 and TRBJ1-2; tentative D call: TRBD1 (6 bases). V dropped 0 bases and J dropped 5 bases, with 8 bases sitting between them. This CDR3 is built from 13 residues. Germline-derived CDR1 and CDR2 are SGHKS and YYEKEE (reference sequence).

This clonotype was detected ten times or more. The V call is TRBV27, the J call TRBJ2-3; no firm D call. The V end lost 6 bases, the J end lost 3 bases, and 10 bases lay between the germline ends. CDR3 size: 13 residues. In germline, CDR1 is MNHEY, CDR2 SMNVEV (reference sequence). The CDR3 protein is CASRFLVTDTQYF. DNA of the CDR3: TGTGCCAGCAGGTTCCTAGTTACAGATACGCAGTATTTT.

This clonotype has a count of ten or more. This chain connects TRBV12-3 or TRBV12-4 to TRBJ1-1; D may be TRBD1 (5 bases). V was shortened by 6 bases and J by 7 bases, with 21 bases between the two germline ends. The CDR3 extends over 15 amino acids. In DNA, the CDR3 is TGTGCCAGCAGCCCCTTTGGGGGAACGGCCCTTGAAGCTTTCTTT. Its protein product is CASSPFGGTALEAFF.

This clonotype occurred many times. The CDR3: CASSPTPRGASPLHF. The CDR3 DNA reads as TGCGCCAGCAGCCCGACGCCGCGGGGGGCTTCACCCCTCCACTTT. This chain connects TRBV4-1 to TRBJ1-6; D perhaps matches TRBD1 (6 bases). This CDR3 spans 15 amino acids. Trimming pared 4 bases from V and 9 bases from J, leaving 16 bases between. The V gene's germline CDR1 is MGHRA and CDR2 YSYEKL.

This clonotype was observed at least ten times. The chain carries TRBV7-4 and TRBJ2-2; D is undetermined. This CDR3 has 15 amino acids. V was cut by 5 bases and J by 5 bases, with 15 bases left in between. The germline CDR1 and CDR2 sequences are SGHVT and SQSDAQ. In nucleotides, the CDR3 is TGTGCCAGCAGCCCACGCGCTGACCTAACCGGGGAGCTGTTTTTT. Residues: CASSPRADLTGELFF.

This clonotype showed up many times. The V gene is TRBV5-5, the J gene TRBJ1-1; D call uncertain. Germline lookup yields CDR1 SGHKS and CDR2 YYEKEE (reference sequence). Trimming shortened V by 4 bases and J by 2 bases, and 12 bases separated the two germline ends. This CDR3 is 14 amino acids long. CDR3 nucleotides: TGTGCCAGCAGCCCGCAGCCGTCTAACACTGAAGCTTTCTTT. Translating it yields CASSPQPSNTEAFF.

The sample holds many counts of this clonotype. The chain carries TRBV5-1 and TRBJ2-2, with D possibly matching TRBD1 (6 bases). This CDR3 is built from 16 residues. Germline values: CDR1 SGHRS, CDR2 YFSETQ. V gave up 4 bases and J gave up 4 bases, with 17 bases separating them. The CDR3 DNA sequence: TGCGCCAGCAGCCGACGACAGGCTTTGGGCACCGGGGAGCTGTTTTTT. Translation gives CASSRRQALGTGELFF. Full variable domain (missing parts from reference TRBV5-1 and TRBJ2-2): KAGVTQTPRYLIKTRGQQVTLSCSPISGHRSVSWYQQTPGQGLQFLFEYFSETQRNKGNFPGRFSGRQFSNSRSEMNVSTLELGDSALYLCASSRRQALGTGELFFGEGSRLTVL.

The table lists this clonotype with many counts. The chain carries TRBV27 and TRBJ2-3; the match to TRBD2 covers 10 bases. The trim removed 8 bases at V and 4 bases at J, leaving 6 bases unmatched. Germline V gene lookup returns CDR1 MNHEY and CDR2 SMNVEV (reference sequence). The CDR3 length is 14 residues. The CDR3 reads CASGGTSDPDTQYF. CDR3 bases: TGTGCCAGCGGCGGGACTAGCGACCCAGATACGCAGTATTTT.

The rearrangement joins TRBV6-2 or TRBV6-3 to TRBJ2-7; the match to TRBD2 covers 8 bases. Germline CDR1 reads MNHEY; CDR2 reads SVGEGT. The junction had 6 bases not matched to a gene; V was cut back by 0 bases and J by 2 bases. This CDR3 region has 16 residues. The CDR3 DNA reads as TGTGCCAGCAGTTACTCAGCCAGCGGGGGAACCTACGAGCAGTACTTC. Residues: CASSYSASGGTYEQYF.

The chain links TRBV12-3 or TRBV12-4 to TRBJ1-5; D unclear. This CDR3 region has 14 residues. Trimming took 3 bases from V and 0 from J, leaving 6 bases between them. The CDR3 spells CASSFVGSNQPQHF. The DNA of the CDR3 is TGTGCCAGCAGTTTTGTGGGTAGCAATCAGCCCCAGCATTTT.

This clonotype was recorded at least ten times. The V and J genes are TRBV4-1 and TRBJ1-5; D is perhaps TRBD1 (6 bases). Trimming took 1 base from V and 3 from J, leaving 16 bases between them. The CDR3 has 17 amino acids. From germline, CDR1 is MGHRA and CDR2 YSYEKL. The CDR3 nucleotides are TGCGCCAGCAGCCAAGCACGGAGCAGGGGTCTCAATCAGCCCCAGCATTTT. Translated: CASSQARSRGLNQPQHF.

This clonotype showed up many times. CDR3 nucleotide sequence: TGTGCCAGCAGTCTTCCTCGGATGGGCAACACCATATATTTT. Translated, it gives CASSLPRMGNTIYF. The chain is built from TRBV12-3 or TRBV12-4 and TRBJ1-3; D not resolved. V shed 5 bases and J shed 7 bases, with 15 bases lying between them. This CDR3 comprises 14 residues.

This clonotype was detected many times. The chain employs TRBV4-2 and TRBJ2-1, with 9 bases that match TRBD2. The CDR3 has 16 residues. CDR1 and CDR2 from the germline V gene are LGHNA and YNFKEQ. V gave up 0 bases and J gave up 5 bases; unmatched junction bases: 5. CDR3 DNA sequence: TGTGCCAGCAGCCAAGATCCTAGCGGGGACAACAATGAGCAGTTCTTC. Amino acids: CASSQDPSGDNNEQFF.

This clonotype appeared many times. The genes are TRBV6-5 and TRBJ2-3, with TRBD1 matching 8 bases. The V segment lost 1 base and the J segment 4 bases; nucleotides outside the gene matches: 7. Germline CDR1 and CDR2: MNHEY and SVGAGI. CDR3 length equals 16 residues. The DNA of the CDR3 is TGTGCCAGCAGTTACTGGGGACAGGCAGCGGCAGATACGCAGTATTTT. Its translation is CASSYWGQAAADTQYF.

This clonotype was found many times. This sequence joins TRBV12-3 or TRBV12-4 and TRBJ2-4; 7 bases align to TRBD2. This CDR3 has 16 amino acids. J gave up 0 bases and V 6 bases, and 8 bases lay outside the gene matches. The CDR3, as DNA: TGTGCCAGCAGCCCCCGGGAGGTAGTAGCCAAAAACATTCAGTACTTC. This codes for CASSPREVVAKNIQYF.

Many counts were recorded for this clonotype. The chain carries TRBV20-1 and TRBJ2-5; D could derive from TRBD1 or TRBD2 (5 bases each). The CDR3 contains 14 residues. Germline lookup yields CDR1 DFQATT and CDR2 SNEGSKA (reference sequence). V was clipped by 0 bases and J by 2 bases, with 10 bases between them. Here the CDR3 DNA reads TGCAGTGCTAGAGATGTGGGACGGCAAGAGACCCAGTACTTC. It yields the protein CSARDVGRQETQYF.

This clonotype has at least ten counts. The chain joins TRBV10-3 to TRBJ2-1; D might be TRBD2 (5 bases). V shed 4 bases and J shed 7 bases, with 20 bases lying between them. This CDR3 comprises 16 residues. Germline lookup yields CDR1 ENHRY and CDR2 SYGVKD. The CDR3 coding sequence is TGTGCCATCAGTGGAGTGCGCCTTCTTCGGGGAAATGAGCAGTTCTTC. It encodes CAISGVRLLRGNEQFF.